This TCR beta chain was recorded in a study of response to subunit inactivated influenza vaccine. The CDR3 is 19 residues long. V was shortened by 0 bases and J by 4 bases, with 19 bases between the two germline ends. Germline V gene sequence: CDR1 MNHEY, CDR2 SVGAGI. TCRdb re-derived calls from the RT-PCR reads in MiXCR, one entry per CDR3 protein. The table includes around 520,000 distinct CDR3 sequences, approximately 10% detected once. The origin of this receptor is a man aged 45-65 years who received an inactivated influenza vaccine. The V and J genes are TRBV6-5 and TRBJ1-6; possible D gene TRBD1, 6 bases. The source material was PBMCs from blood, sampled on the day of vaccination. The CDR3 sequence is CASSYSIQGNAGYNSPLHF. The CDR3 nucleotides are TGTGCCAGCAGTTACTCGATACAGGGAAATGCGGGGTATAATTCACCCCTCCACTTT.